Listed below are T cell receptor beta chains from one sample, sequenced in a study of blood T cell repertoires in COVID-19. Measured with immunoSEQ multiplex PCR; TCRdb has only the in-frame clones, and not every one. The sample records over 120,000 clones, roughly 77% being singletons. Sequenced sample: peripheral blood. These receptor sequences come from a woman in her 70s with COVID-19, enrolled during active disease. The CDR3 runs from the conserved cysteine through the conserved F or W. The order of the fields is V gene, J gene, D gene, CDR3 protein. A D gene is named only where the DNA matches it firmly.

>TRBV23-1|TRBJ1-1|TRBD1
CASSHLNFDREKWNTEAFF
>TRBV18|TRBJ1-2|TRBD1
CASSPPGLQGEIRYTF
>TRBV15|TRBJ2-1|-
CATSRDLAPNEQFF
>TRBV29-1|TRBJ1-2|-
CSVFEQTANYGYTF
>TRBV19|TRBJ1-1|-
CASTGPQMNTEAFF
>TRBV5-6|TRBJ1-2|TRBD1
CASSSGQGASNYGYTF
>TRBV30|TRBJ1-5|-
CAWSVLGSLDQPQHF
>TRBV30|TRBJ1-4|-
CASPDISGNRLFF
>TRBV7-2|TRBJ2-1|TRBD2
CASSPGTRLNEQFF
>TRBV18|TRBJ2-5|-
CASSLRHVWVLRGFQETQYF
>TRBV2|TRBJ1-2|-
CASSVGIGGVFYGYTF
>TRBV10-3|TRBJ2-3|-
CAISDSRSADTQYF
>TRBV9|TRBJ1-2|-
CASSPPGEVGGYTF
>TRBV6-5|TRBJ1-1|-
CASSSRPNTEAFF
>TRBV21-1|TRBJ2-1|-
CASSKRPGDYSYNEQFF
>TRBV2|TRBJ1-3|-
CASSEELWQGIPGNTIYF
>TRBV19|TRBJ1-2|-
CASSIYLRRADSGDGYTF
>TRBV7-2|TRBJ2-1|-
CASSLAPQGAYNEQFF
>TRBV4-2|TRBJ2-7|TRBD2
CASSQAPGGGMSYEQYF
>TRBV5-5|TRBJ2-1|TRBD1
CASSLGQGPYNEQFF
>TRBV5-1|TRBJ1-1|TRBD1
CASSPSGQPNTEAFF
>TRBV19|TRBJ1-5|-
CASSIVAVAGNQPQHF
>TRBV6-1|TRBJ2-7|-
CASSEREQYF
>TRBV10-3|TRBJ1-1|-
CATTSLQGSPEAFF
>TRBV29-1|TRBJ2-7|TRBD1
CSVGTGRNEQYF
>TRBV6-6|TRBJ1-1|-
CASKQEEYSTEAFF
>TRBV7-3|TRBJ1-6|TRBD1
CASSLRGQGNSPLHF
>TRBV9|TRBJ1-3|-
CASSFQNGNTIYF
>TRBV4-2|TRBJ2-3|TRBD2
CASSQAASGGATDTQYF
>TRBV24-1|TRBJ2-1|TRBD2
CATSEGLAGGYEQFF
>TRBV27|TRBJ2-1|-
CASHSTYNEQFF
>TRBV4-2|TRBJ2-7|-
CASSQDQVSYEQYF
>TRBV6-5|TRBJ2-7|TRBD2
CASPQHLGGEQYF
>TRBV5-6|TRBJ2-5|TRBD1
CASSVTQGRATQYF
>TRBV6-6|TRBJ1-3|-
CASSYTGSSGNTIYF
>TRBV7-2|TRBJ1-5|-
CASSTTDYSNQPQHF
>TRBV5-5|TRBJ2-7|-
CASSVAGGLSAAEQYF
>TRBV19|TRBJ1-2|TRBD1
CASSEVTGGNYGYTF
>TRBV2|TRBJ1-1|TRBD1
CASRPGTENTEAFF
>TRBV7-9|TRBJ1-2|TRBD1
CASSSRPGGPYGYTF
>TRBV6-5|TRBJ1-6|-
CASKPGGSYNSPLHF
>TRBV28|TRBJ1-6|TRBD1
CASSSPGQPGSPLHF
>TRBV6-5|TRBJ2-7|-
CASSYSTGHPYEQYF
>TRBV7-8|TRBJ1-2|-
CASSLALGLPLDGYTF
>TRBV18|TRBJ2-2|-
CASSPSPLQQGVSGELFF